The rows below give T cell receptor beta chains drawn from one sample of a study of patients and donors after allogeneic stem cell transplantation. TCRdb re-analysed the RT-PCR reads in MiXCR, keeping a single row per CDR3 protein. The sample consists of roughly 200,000 distinct CDR3 sequences, about 38% of them appearing once. Sequencing was carried out using blood, either unsorted or a sorted T cell fraction (not recorded which). All receptors come from a human donor who was either an allogeneic HSCT recipient or a stem cell or donor lymphocyte infusion donor (not recorded which). It is not recorded whose cells these are; they may come from a transplant donor. Both conserved end residues are part of each CDR3.

V,J,CDR3
TRBV9,TRBJ1-1,CASSTRGSNTEAFF
TRBV3-1,TRBJ1-2,CASSQGGSGQFAANYGYTF
TRBV20-1,TRBJ1-2,CSASSTGTDGYTF
TRBV5-1,TRBJ2-4,CASSLAFSPSGANKNIQYF
TRBV4-1,TRBJ2-3,CASSQRSLTGTSWVDTQYF
TRBV20-1,TRBJ1-1,CSARTGENTEAFF
TRBV12-3/TRBV12-4,TRBJ1-6,CASSPNRGKSSYNSPLHF
TRBV6-5,TRBJ1-5,CASSFPGNRGHQPQHF
TRBV18,TRBJ1-1,CASSPPALNTEAFF
TRBV27,TRBJ1-1,CASSLLGHNTEAFF
TRBV5-1,TRBJ2-3,CASSFATRTDTQYF
TRBV5-5,TRBJ1-2,CASSLVRFGYGYTF
TRBV7-9,TRBJ1-1,CASSFRGGSTEAFF
TRBV5-1,TRBJ1-1,CASSKMPGEAFF
TRBV25-1,TRBJ2-7,CARQRGYF
TRBV15,TRBJ1-5,CATSRDGRANQPQHF
TRBV2,TRBJ1-1,CARGNMNTEAFF
TRBV9,TRBJ2-1,CASSEGGPSSYNEQFF
TRBV9,TRBJ2-5,CASSVAPGGRETQYF
TRBV5-1,TRBJ2-1,CASSLVSSGNNEQFF
TRBV12-3/TRBV12-4,TRBJ1-6,CASSFRSVNSPLHF
TRBV29-1,TRBJ1-3,CSVLLFGNTIYF
TRBV7-9,TRBJ2-1,CASSPTPGQGLWNEQFF
TRBV12-3/TRBV12-4,TRBJ1-1,CASSWGTEAFF
TRBV12-3/TRBV12-4,TRBJ2-3,CASRTSTDTQYF
TRBV7-2,TRBJ1-2,CASSSPYREGYTF
TRBV20-1,TRBJ1-1,CSAREVGVGAEAFF
TRBV6-6,TRBJ1-2,CASSLPGQGNYGYTF
TRBV12-3/TRBV12-4,TRBJ2-1,CASSLARDRGYNEQFF
TRBV12-3/TRBV12-4,TRBJ2-3,CASSFVLGLAGVTDTQYF
TRBV29-1,TRBJ1-2,CSVAKQGNYGYTF
TRBV9,TRBJ2-7,CASSVDETGNLYEQYF
TRBV6-6,TRBJ2-3,CASRISSGGPTDTQYF
TRBV10-3,TRBJ2-5,CAISGTVQETQYF
TRBV18,TRBJ1-2,CASSPMDGSNYGYTF
TRBV6-5,TRBJ2-3,CASRNRGLITDTQYF
TRBV10-3,TRBJ1-5,CAISESNAINQPQHF
TRBV29-1,TRBJ1-2,CSALGGQHYGYTF
TRBV7-9,TRBJ1-5,CASSHWTGRGEPQHF
TRBV4-1,TRBJ2-2,CASSLKTPGTGLSGELFF
TRBV7-9,TRBJ1-1,CASSPGHLVLNTEAFF
TRBV5-5,TRBJ1-2,CASSPGPSSNYGYTF
TRBV5-1,TRBJ1-3,CASSLGGSGANSGNTIYF
TRBV12-3/TRBV12-4,TRBJ1-4,CASGPGWGGEKLFF
TRBV10-3,TRBJ2-7,CAISDLGHYEQYF
TRBV20-1,TRBJ1-1,CRLGTGRRVGPEAFF